The clone carrying this T cell receptor (beta chain) appeared a few times. Its antigen remains unknown. MiXCR, applied by TCRdb to the PCR reads, yields one record per CDR3 protein. Of about 640,000 distinct CDR3 sequences detected, roughly 21% appear once; the ten largest clones hold approximately 0.9%. The data were obtained in a study of molecular identifiers for immune sequencing clone quantification. Study results and limitations: Same-barcode identical TCR molecules could make highly expanded clones look smaller than they are. Clones that had above 20 RNA copies took up over 97% of effector molecules but under 1% in naive cells. About a million naive cells reportedly did not prevent detection of spiked Jurkat TCR RNA from one cell.

The receptor's source is a human donor in good health. Some libraries in this study had Jurkat cell RNA spiked in. The sample comprised naive CD8+ T cells from blood, with Jurkat cell RNA spiked in. Subset defined: FACS-sorted CD8+CD4-CCR7+CD45RA+ naive T cells.

CDR3 region: CASSWTGPLNNEQFF. DNA for the CDR3: TGCGCCAGCAGCTGGACAGGGCCACTGAACAATGAGCAGTTCTTC. V gene TRBV5-1 combines with J gene TRBJ2-1; 8 bases fit TRBD1. Germline values: CDR1 SGHRS, CDR2 YFSETQ. V shed 3 bases, J shed 5 bases, and the junction held 7 bases outside the gene matches. The CDR3 contains 15 residues.